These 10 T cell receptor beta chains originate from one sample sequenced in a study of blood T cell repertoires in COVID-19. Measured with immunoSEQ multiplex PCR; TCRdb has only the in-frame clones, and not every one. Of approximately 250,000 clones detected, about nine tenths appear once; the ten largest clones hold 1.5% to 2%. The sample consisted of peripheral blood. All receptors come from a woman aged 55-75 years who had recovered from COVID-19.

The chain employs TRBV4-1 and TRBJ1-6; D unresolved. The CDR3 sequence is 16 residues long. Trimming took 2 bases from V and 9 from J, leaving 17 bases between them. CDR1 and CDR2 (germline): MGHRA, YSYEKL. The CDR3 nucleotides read TGCGCCAGCAGCCAACTTACGGTGGGAGTACGTTCACCCCTCCACTTT. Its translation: CASSQLTVGVRSPLHF.

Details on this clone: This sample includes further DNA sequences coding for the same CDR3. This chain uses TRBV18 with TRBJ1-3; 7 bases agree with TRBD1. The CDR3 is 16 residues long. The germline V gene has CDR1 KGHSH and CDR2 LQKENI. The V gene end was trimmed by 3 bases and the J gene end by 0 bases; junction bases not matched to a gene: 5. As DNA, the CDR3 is TGTGCCAGCTCACCCGGGACAGCGAGCTCTGGAAACACCATATATTTT. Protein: CASSPGTASSGNTIYF.

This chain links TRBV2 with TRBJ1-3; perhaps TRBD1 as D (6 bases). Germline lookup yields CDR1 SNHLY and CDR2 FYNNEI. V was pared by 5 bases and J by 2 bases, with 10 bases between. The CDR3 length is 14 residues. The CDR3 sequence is CASSPGATGNTIYF. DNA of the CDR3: TGTGCCAGCAGTCCAGGGGCCACTGGAAACACCATATATTTT.

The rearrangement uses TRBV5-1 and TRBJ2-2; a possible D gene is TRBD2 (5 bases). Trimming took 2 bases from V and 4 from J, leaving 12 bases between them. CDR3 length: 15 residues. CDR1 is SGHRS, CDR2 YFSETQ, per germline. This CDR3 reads CASSLGLRGTGELFF. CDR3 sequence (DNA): TGCGCCAGCAGCTTAGGACTCCGGGGCACCGGGGAGCTGTTTTTT.

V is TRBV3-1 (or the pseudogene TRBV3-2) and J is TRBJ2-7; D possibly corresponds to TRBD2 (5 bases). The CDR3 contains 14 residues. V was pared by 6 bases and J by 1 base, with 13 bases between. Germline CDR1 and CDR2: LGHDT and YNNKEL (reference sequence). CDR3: CASSQKEGSYEQYF. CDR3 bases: TGTGCCAGCAGTCAAAAAGAGGGATCCTACGAGCAGTACTTC.

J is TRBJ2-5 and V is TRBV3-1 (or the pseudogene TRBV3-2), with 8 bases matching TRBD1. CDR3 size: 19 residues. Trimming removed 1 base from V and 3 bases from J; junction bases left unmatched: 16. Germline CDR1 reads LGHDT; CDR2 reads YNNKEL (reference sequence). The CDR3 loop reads CASSQGEQGDPSLEETQYF. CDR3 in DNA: TGTGCCAGCAGCCAAGGGGAACAGGGGGACCCAAGCCTAGAAGAGACCCAGTACTTC.

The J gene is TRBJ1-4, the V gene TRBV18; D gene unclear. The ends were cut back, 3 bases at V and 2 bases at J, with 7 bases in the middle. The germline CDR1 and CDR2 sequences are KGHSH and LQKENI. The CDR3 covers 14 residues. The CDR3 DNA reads TGTGCCAGCTCACCCGACTGGACTAATGAAAAACTGTTTTTT. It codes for CASSPDWTNEKLFF.

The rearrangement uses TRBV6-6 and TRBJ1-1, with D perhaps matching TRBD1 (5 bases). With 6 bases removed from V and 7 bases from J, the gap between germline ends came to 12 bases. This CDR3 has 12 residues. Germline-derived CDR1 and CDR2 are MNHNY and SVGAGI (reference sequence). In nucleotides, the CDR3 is TGTGCCAGCAGCGTGGAAAGGGGTGAAGCTTTCTTT. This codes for CASSVERGEAFF.

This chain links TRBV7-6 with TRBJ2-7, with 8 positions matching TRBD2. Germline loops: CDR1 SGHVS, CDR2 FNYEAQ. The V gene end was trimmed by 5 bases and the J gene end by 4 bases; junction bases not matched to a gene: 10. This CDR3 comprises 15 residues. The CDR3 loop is CASSRGVLAVYEQYF. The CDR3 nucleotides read TGTGCCAGCAGCCGGGGGGTACTAGCGGTTTACGAGCAGTACTTC.

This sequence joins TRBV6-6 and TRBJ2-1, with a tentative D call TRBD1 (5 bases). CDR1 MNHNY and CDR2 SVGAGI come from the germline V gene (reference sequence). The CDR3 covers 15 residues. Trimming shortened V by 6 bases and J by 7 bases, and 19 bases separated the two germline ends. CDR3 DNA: TGTGCCAGCAGCACCAGTACAGTCAGGGCAAATGAGCAGTTCTTC. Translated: CASSTSTVRANEQFF.